A single sample gave rise to the 22 T cell receptor beta chains below, sequenced in a study of T cell responses to AZD1222 COVID-19 vaccine. Produced via immunoSEQ multiplex PCR; TCRdb's table is partial and in-frame only. Of 130,000 to 150,000 clones listed, around 84% are singletons. The input for sequencing was peripheral blood, taken 28 days after the second AZD1222 dose. These receptors were taken from an adult who received the AZD1222 COVID-19 vaccine.

This clone was counted a few times. V is TRBV2 and J is TRBJ2-7; 7 nucleotides align to TRBD2. CDR3 length equals 13 residues. From germline, CDR1 is SNHLY and CDR2 FYNNEI. The ends lost 2 bases at V and 7 bases at J; junction bases unmatched: 5. CDR3 in DNA: TGTGCCAGCAGTGAACTGGCGGGGGAGGAGCAGTACTTC. Its translation: CASSELAGEEQYF.

The rearrangement joins TRBV15 to TRBJ2-7; 8 nucleotides line up with TRBD1. This CDR3 spans 15 amino acids. Germline CDR1 reads LNHNV; CDR2 reads YYDKDF (reference sequence). V trimming: 0 bases; J trimming: 7 bases; junction bases outside the gene matches: 8. As DNA, the CDR3 is TGTGCCACCAGCAGAGACAGGGACAGGCCGAGGGAGCAGTACTTC. Its translation is CATSRDRDRPREQYF.

The chain couples TRBV6-1 to TRBJ1-2; D call uncertain. The germline V gene has CDR1 MNHNS and CDR2 SASEGT. Trimming removed 6 bases from V and 7 bases from J, with 6 bases in between. The CDR3 length is 10 residues. The CDR3: CASSLGGYTF. CDR3 sequence (DNA): TGTGCCAGCAGCCTAGGTGGCTACACCTTC.

V gene TRBV7-2 combines with J gene TRBJ2-7; D gene unclear. V was pared by 0 bases and J by 4 bases, with 7 bases between. This CDR3 is built from 13 residues. Per germline, CDR1 SGHTA and CDR2 FQGNSA. The CDR3 here is CASSLAFTYEQYF. The CDR3 coding sequence is TGTGCCAGCAGCTTAGCCTTTACTTACGAGCAGTACTTC.

J is TRBJ2-2 and V is TRBV27; D might be TRBD2 (6 bases). V lost 2 bases and J lost 8, with 12 bases in between. This CDR3 contains 14 residues. Germline V CDR1 and CDR2: MNHEY, SMNVEV (reference sequence). The chain's CDR3 is CASSLAASVGELFF. CDR3 nucleotides: TGTGCCAGCAGTTTAGCGGCTAGCGTAGGGGAGCTGTTTTTT.

The CDR3 reads CASSLAWTGGRRANEKLFF. In DNA form, the CDR3 reads TGTGCCAGCAGTTTAGCCTGGACAGGGGGCAGGAGGGCTAATGAAAAACTGTTTTTT. J is TRBJ1-4 and V is TRBV27; 11 bases agree with TRBD1. V lost 2 bases and J lost 3; bases outside the gene matches: 11. Germline V gene sequence: CDR1 MNHEY, CDR2 SMNVEV (reference sequence). This CDR3 has 19 amino acids.

The chain couples TRBV4-2 to TRBJ2-7; 7 positions agree with TRBD1. CDR1 is LGHNA, CDR2 YNFKEQ, per germline. The CDR3 has 19 residues. Trimming took 0 bases from V and 6 from J; bases not matched to a gene: 20. For the CDR3, the DNA is TGTGCCAGCAGCCAAGAAATTGGCAGGGGGAAGCACAGGATCCCCGAGCAGTACTTC. The encoded protein is CASSQEIGRGKHRIPEQYF.

The chain employs TRBV19 and TRBJ1-5; 8 bases are shared with TRBD1. The CDR3 runs to 15 residues. Germline values: CDR1 LNHDA, CDR2 SQIVND (reference sequence). V lost 6 bases and J lost 2; bases outside the gene matches: 6. This CDR3 is CASRTTGDGNQPQHF. CDR3 sequence (DNA): TGTGCCAGTAGGACGACAGGGGACGGCAATCAGCCCCAGCATTTT.

The chain uses TRBV5-5 and TRBJ2-1; D not resolved. The CDR3 has 12 residues. CDR1 and CDR2 from the germline V gene are SGHKS and YYEKEE (reference sequence). The V and J ends lost 0 bases and 8 bases respectively, with 6 bases between them. CDR3 DNA: TGTGCCAGCAGCTTGGTGAGCTATGAGCAGTTCTTC. Translating it yields CASSLVSYEQFF.

The chain recombines TRBV18 with TRBJ2-1; 9 bases are a match to TRBD2. Germline trimming cut 1 base from V and 2 bases from J; bases unmatched to any gene: 3. The CDR3 has 16 amino acids. Germline V lookup: CDR1 KGHSH, CDR2 LQKENI. In DNA, the CDR3 is TGTGCCAGCTCACCACAAGCTAGCGGGGCCTACAATGAGCAGTTCTTC. It specifies CASSPQASGAYNEQFF.

This clone has only a few counts. The chain links TRBV12-3 or TRBV12-4 to TRBJ2-5, with D perhaps TRBD1 (5 bases). V lost 6 bases and J 7 bases, leaving 9 bases between the germline ends. The CDR3 length is 11 residues. The CDR3 here is CASSPDRTQYF. The CDR3 DNA reads as TGTGCCAGCAGCCCTGACAGGACCCAGTACTTC.

The chain has TRBV7-8 and TRBJ1-2; D is unresolved. Germline V gene sequence: CDR1 SGHVS, CDR2 FQNEAQ. Trimming stripped 5 bases from V and 5 bases from J, with 12 bases between. The CDR3 sequence is 13 residues long. The CDR3 protein is CASSPALGYGYTF. DNA of the CDR3: TGTGCCAGCAGCCCCGCTCTGGGTTATGGCTACACCTTC.

The chain links TRBV30 to TRBJ2-7; maybe TRBD2 (5 bases). Trimming stripped 0 bases from V and 2 bases from J, with 11 bases between. The CDR3 length is 14 residues. Germline values: CDR1 GTSNPN, CDR2 SVGIG (reference sequence). The CDR3 sequence: CAWSVRGTTYEQYF. CDR3 bases: TGTGCCTGGAGTGTTCGGGGTACCACCTACGAGCAGTACTTC.

As to this clone: The germline gene is not matched at one end of the junction; a read error may be the cause. The V gene is TRBV12-3 or TRBV12-4, the J gene TRBJ2-7; possible D gene TRBD1, 5 bases. This CDR3 is built from 13 residues. The CDR3 DNA reads as TGTGCCAGCAGTTTATTCAGGGCCCCGTACCCCATCTTC. Translating gives CASSLFRAPYPIF.

The chain is built from TRBV7-8 and TRBJ2-3; TRBD2 matches 8 bases. Germline CDR1 is SGHVS and CDR2 is FQNEAQ. The junction had 10 bases not matched to a gene; V was cut back by 2 bases and J by 3 bases. This CDR3 has 17 residues. The CDR3 region is CASSLRGPSGSTDTQYF. In DNA form, the CDR3 reads TGTGCCAGCAGCTTAAGGGGTCCCAGCGGGAGTACAGATACGCAGTATTTT.

The chain joins TRBV9 to TRBJ1-2, with a weak D call TRBD1 (6 bases). From germline, CDR1 is SGDLS and CDR2 YYNGEE. CDR3 length: 14 amino acids. V shed 0 bases and J shed 4 bases, with 10 bases lying between them. The CDR3 sequence: CASSVGQGPYGYTF. The CDR3 DNA reads TGTGCCAGCAGCGTAGGGCAGGGGCCCTATGGCTACACCTTC.

V is TRBV2 and J is TRBJ2-1, with a weak D call TRBD1 (5 bases). Germline CDR1 is SNHLY and CDR2 is FYNNEI. V dropped 7 bases and J dropped 1 base, with 11 bases sitting between them. This CDR3 contains 14 residues. CDR3 loop: CASTTDPSYNEQFF. CDR3 coding DNA: TGTGCCAGCACGACAGACCCATCCTACAATGAGCAGTTCTTC.

This clone was seen once. This sequence joins TRBV5-4 and TRBJ1-2; no clear D. Germline V lookup: CDR1 SGHNT, CDR2 YYREEE (reference sequence). This CDR3 has 14 amino acids. V gave up 4 bases and J gave up 2 bases, with 12 bases separating them. The CDR3 region has the DNA TGTGCCAGCAGCCCTGTCGGGATAAACTATGGCTACACCTTC. This codes for CASSPVGINYGYTF.

This CDR3 reads CASSLSPVPTNTEAFF. Written as DNA, the CDR3 is TGTGCCAGCAGTTTATCACCAGTTCCAACTAACACTGAAGCTTTCTTT. The gene calls are TRBV27 and TRBJ1-1; D is unresolved. Germline V gene data show CDR1 as MNHEY and CDR2 as SMNVEV (reference sequence). CDR3 length equals 16 residues. Trimming removed 0 bases from V and 2 bases from J, with 13 bases in between.

This clone has only a few counts. The genes are TRBV10-3 and TRBJ1-2; 10 bases map to TRBD1. With 6 bases clipped from V and 0 bases from J, the junction kept 4 bases outside the gene matches. The CDR3 is 15 residues long. CDR1 is ENHRY, CDR2 SYGVKD, per germline. CDR3 sequence reads: CAIRGTGEANYGYTF. In nucleotides, the CDR3 is TGTGCCATCAGGGGGACAGGGGAAGCTAACTATGGCTACACCTTC.

The V and J genes are TRBV5-1 and TRBJ1-2; D perhaps matches TRBD1 (5 bases). Germline values: CDR1 SGHRS, CDR2 YFSETQ. CDR3 length: 16 amino acids. The V end was cut by 4 bases, the J end by 2 bases, with 18 bases between. CDR3 DNA sequence: TGCGCCAGCAGCATCGACAGTACACCTCTGAACTATGGCTACACCTTC. Translating it yields CASSIDSTPLNYGYTF. The whole variable domain, remainder taken from reference TRBV5-1 and TRBJ1-2, is KAGVTQTPRYLIKTRGQQVTLSCSPISGHRSVSWYQQTPGQGLQFLFEYFSETQRNKGNFPGRFSGRQFSNSRSEMNVSTLELGDSALYLCASSIDSTPLNYGYTFGSGTRLTVV.

This chain joins TRBV6-5 and TRBJ2-1; TRBD2 matches at 8 bases. V gave up 6 bases and J gave up 5 bases; unmatched junction bases: 9. Germline CDR1 is MNHEY and CDR2 is SVGAGI. This CDR3 spans 15 amino acids. This CDR3 is CASSPGTRTNNEQFF. The CDR3, as DNA: TGTGCCAGCAGCCCCGGGACTAGAACCAACAATGAGCAGTTCTTC.